This T cell receptor beta chain derives from a study of CD4 and CD8 cells across lung adenocarcinoma regions. In its sample, this clonotype is large. Per germline, CDR1 MNHEY and CDR2 SMNVEV (reference sequence). V was clipped by 3 bases and J by 2 bases; unmatched bases: 4. This CDR3 is built from 15 residues. A single record per CDR3 protein comes from TCRdb applying MiXCR to the PCR reads. Among roughly 13,000 distinct CDR3 sequences listed, around 45% were seen once. Donors had localized lung adenocarcinoma, a non-small cell lung cancer. This TCR was recovered from a male donor with lung adenocarcinoma. The CD4 and CD8 labels of this study may be unreliable. The chain combines TRBV27 with TRBJ2-5, with TRBD1 matching over 9 bases. The sample consisted of CD4+ T cells from the center of a lung tumor. CDR3: CASSLGQGSQETQYF. DNA of the CDR3: TGTGCCAGCAGTTTGGGACAGGGCTCACAAGAGACCCAGTACTTC.